The clone carrying this T cell receptor (beta chain) was seen only a few times. No antigen is known for it. The data are from a study of T cells after yellow fever vaccination. 5'RACE template switching produced TCR cDNA carrying a universal primer site and UMIs. TCRdb itself ran the 5' RACE reads through MiXCR, one entry per CDR3 protein. The sample has hundreds of thousands of distinct CDR3 sequences; roughly 3.5% are singletons. Regarding the study as a whole: Among primary-vaccination clones, most reappeared after the booster, at almost 98% for CD4 and roughly 88% for CD8. Within FACS-sorted repertoires, abundant clonotypes contaminating from the bulk population could be present. The CD4 and CD8 compartments had a small share of their clonotypes in common.

The germline gives CDR1 SGHAT, CDR2 FQNNGV. The CDR3 covers 16 residues. The ends were cut back, 2 bases at V and 2 bases at J, with 15 bases in the middle. The TCR was taken from a man aged 18-30 years who received the YFV17D yellow fever vaccine. This sequence joins TRBV11-2 and TRBJ2-5; D is possibly TRBD1 (5 bases). The source material was PBMCs, sampled on the day of the yellow fever booster vaccination. The CDR3 nucleotides read TGTGCCAGCAGCTTAAATAGGGGCGAAAAACAAGAGACCCAGTACTTC. This translates into CASSLNRGEKQETQYF.